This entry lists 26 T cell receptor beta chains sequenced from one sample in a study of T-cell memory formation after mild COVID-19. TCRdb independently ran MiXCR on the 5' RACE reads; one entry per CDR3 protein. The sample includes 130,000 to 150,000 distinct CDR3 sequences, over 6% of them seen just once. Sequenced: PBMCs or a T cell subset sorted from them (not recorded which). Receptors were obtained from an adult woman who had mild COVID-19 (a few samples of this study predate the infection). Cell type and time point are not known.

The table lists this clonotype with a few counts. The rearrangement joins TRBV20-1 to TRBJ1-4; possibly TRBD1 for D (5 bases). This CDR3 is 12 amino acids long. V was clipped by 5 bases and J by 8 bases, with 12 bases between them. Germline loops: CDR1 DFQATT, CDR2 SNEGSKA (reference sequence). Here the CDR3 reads CSASGGREKLFF. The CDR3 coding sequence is TGCAGTGCTTCCGGGGGGAGAGAAAAACTGTTTTTT.

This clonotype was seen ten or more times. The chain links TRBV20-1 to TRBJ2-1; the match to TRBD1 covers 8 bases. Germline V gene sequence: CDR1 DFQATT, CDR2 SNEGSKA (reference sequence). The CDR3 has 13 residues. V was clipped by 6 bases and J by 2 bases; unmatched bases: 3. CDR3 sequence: CSAGQVTYNEQFF. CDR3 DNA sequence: TGCAGTGCGGGACAGGTTACCTACAATGAGCAGTTCTTC.

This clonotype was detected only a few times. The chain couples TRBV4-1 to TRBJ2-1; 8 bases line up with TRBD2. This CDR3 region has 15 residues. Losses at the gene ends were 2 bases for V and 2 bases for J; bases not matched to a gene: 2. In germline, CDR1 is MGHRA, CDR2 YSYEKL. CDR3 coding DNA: TGCGCCAGCAGCCAAACGGGACTAGCCTACAATGAGCAGTTCTTC. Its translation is CASSQTGLAYNEQFF.

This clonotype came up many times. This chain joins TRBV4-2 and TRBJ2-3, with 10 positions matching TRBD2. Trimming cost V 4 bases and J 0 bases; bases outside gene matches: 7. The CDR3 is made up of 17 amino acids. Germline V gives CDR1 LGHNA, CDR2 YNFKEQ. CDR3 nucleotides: TGTGCCAGCAGCCTCTCCGGGACTAGCGTAAGCACAGATACGCAGTATTTT. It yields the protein CASSLSGTSVSTDTQYF.

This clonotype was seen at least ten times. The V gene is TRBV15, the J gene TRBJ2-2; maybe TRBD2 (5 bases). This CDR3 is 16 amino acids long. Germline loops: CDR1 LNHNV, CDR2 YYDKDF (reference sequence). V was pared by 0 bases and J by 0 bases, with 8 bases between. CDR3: CATSRERASNTGELFF. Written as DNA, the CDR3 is TGTGCCACCAGCAGAGAGCGGGCGTCGAACACCGGGGAGCTGTTTTTT. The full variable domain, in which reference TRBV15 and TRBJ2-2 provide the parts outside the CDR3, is DAMVIQNPRYQVTQFGKPVTLSCSQTLNHNVMYWYQQKSSQAPKLLFHYYDKDFNNEADTPDNFQSRRPNTSFCFLDIRSPGLGDTAMYLCATSRERASNTGELFFGEGSRLTVL.

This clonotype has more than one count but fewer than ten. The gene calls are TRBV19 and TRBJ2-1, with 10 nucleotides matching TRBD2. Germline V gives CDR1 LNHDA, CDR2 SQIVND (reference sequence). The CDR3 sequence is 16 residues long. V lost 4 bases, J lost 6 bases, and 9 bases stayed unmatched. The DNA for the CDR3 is TGTGCCAGTAGTACATCCGGGACTAGCGTCTCCAATGAGCAGTTCTTC. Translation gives CASSTSGTSVSNEQFF.

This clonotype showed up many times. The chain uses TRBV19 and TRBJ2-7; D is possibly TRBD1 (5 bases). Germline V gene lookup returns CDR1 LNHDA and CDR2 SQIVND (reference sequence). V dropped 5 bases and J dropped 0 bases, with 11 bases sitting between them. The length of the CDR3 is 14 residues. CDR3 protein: CASSVQVDSYEQYF. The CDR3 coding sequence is TGTGCCAGTAGTGTACAGGTGGACTCCTACGAGCAGTACTTC.

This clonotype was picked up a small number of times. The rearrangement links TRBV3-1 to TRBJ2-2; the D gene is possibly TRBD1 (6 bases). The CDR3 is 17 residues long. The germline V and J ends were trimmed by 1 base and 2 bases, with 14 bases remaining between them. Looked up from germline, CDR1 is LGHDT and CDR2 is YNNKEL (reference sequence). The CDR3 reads CASSQGNRDSNTGELFF. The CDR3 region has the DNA TGTGCCAGCAGCCAAGGTAACAGGGATTCCAACACCGGGGAGCTGTTTTTT.

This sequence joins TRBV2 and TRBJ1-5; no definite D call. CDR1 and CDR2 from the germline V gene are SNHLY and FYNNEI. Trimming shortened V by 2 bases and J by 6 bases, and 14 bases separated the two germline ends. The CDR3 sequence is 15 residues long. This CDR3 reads CASSEYKSGIQPQHF. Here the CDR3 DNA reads TGTGCCAGCAGTGAATATAAGTCGGGCATTCAGCCCCAGCATTTT.

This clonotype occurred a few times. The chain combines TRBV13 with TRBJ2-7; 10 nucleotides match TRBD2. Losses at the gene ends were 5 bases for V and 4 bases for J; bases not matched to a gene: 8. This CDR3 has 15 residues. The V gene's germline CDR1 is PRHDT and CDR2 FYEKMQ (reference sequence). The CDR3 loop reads CASSPPSSGGYEQYF. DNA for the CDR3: TGTGCCAGCAGCCCACCCTCTAGCGGGGGTTACGAGCAGTACTTC.

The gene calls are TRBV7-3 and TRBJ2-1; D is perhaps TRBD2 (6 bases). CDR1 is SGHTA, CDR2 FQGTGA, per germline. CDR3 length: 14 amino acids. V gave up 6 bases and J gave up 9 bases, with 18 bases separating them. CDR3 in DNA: TGTGCCAGCAGACCCGGGACTGGGGCCGGTGAGCAGTTCTTC. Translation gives CASRPGTGAGEQFF.

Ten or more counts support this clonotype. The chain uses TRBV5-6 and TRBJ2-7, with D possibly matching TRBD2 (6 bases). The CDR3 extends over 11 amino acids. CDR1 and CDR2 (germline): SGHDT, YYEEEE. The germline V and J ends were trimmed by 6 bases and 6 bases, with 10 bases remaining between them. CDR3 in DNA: TGTGCCAGCACCGTCGGGGGCGAGCAGTACTTC. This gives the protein CASTVGGEQYF.

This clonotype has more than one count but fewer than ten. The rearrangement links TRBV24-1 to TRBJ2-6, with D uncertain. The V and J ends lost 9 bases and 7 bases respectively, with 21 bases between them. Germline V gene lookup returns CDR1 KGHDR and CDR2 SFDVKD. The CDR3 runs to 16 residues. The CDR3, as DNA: TGTGCCACCCATCCTTCGGGTTGGTCGGGTGCCAACGTCCTGACTTTC. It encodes CATHPSGWSGANVLTF.

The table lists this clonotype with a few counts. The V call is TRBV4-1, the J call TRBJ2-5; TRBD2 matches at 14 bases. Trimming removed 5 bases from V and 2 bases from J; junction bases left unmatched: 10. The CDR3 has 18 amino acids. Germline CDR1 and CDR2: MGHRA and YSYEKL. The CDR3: CASSKGGLAGGRQETQYF. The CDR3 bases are TGCGCCAGCAGCAAAGGAGGACTAGCGGGGGGCCGGCAAGAGACCCAGTACTTC.

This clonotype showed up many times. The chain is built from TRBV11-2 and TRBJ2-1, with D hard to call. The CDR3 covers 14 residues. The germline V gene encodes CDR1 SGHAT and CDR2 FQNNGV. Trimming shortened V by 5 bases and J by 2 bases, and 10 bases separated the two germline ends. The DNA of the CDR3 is TGTGCCAGCAGCCCGGATAGGCCCTACAATGAGCAGTTCTTC. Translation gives CASSPDRPYNEQFF.

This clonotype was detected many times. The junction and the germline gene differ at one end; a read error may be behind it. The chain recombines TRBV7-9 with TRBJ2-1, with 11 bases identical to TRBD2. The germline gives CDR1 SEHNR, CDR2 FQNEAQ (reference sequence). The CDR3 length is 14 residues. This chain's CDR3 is CASSSQLAGGIGLF. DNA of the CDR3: TGTGCCAGCAGCTCACAGCTAGCGGGAGGAATCGGGCTCTTC. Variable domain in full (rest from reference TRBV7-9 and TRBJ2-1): DTGVSQNPRHKITKRGQNVTFRCDPISEHNRLYWYRQTLGQGPEFLTYFQNEAQLEKSRLLSDRFSAERPKGSFSTLEIQRTEQGDSAMYLCASSSQLAGGIGLFGPGTRLTVL.

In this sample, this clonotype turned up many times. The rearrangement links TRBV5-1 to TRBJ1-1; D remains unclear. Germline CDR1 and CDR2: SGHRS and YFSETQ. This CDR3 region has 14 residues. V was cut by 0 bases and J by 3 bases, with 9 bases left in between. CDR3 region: CASSLEPGDTEAFF. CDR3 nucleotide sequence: TGCGCCAGCAGCTTGGAACCCGGGGACACTGAAGCTTTCTTT.

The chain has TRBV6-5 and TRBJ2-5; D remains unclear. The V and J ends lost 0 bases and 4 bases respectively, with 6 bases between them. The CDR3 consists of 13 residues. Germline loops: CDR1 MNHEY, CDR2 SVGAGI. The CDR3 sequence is CASSYSVPETQYF. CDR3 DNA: TGTGCCAGCAGTTACTCGGTCCCAGAGACCCAGTACTTC.

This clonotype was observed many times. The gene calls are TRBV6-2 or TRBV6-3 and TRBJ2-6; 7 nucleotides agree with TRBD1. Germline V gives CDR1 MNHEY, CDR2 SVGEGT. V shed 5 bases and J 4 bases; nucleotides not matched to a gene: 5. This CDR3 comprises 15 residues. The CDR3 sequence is CASSRQGYGANVLTF. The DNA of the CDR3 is TGTGCCAGCAGTAGACAGGGTTACGGGGCCAACGTCCTGACTTTC.

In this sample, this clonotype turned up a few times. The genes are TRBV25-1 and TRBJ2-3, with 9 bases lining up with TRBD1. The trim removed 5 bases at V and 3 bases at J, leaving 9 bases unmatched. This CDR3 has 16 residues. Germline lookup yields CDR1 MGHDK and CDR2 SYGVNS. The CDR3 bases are TGTGCCAGCAGTCCTCTTGGGACAGGGTGGACAGATACGCAGTATTTT. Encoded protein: CASSPLGTGWTDTQYF.

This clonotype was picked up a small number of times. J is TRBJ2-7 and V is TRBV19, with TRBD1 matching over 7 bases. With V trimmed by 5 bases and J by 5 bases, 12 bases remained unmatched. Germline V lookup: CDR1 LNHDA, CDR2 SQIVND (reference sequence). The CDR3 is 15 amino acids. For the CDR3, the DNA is TGTGCCAGTAGTTCTGGGCAGGGGGTAGCACACGAGCAGTACTTC. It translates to CASSSGQGVAHEQYF. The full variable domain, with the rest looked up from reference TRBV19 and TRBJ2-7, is DGGITQSPKYLFRKEGQNVTLSCEQNLNHDAMYWYRQDPGQGLRLIYYSQIVNDFQKGDIAEGYSVSREKKESFPLTVTSAQKNPTAFYLCASSSGQGVAHEQYFGPGTRLTVT.

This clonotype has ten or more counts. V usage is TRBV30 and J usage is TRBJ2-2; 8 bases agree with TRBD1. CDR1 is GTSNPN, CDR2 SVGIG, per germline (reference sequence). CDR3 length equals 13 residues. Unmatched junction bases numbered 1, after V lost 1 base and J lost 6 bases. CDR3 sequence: CAWSGQGPGELFF. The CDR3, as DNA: TGTGCCTGGAGTGGACAGGGGCCCGGGGAGCTGTTTTTT.

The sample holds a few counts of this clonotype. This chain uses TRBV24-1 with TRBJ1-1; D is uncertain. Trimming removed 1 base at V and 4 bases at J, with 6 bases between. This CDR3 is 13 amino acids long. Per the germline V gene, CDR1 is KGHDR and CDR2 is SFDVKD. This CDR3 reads CATSDFAGTEAFF. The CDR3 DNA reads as TGTGCCACCAGTGATTTCGCGGGCACTGAAGCTTTCTTT.

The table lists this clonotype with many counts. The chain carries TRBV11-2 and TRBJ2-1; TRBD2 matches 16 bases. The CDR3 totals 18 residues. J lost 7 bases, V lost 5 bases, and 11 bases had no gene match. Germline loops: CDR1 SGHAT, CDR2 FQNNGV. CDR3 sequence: CASSPGLAGGQYLNEQFF. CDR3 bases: TGTGCCAGCAGCCCGGGACTAGCGGGGGGGCAGTATCTTAATGAGCAGTTCTTC.

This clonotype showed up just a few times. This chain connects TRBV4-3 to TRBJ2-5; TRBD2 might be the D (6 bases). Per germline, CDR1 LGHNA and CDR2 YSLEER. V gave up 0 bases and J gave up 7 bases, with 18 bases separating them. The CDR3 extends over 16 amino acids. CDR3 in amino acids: CASSQDWSSALRTQYF. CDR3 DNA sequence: TGCGCCAGCAGCCAAGATTGGTCTAGCGCCTTGAGGACCCAGTACTTC.

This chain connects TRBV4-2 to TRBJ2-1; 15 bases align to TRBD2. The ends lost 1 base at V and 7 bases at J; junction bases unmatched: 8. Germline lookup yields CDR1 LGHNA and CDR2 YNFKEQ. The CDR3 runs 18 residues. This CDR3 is CASSQAPGGLAGGNEQFF. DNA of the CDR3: TGTGCCAGCAGCCAAGCTCCCGGGGGACTAGCGGGGGGAAATGAGCAGTTCTTC.